What follows is one T cell receptor beta chain and its context. Assay used: immunoSEQ multiplex PCR; TCRdb lists only in-frame clones, some missing. The sample lists almost 55,000 clones, around 90% occurring once. These data come from a study of T cell changes during pregnancy in multiple sclerosis. The germline CDR1 and CDR2 sequences are MGHRA and YSYEKL. CDR3 length equals 13 residues. Between the trimmed V and J ends, which lost 1 base and 3 bases, there was a span of 7 bases. The receptor was isolated from a female donor with multiple sclerosis, enrolled in a pregnancy study. Here the sequenced sample was CD8+ T cells from peripheral blood mononuclear cells, taken before pregnancy. The chain has TRBV4-1 and TRBJ2-7; weak D call: TRBD1 (6 bases). The CDR3 bases are TGCGCCAGCAGCCAAGGGACAGTCTACGAGCAGTACTTC. It translates to CASSQGTVYEQYF.